Presented here are 27 T cell receptor beta chains from one specimen sequenced in a study of blood T cell repertoires in COVID-19. Assay used: immunoSEQ multiplex PCR; TCRdb lists only in-frame clones, some missing. The sample includes more than 90,000 clones, 85% to 95% seen only once; the top ten take 5% to 6%. Sequencing was done on a sample of peripheral blood. Every receptor here comes from a middle-aged man with active COVID-19.

The chain employs TRBV3-1 (or the pseudogene TRBV3-2) and TRBJ1-2, with a possible D match to TRBD1 (6 bases). The V and J ends lost 4 bases and 5 bases respectively, with 14 bases between them. This CDR3 spans 14 amino acids. CDR1 LGHDT and CDR2 YNNKEL come from the germline V gene (reference sequence). The CDR3 here is CASSLAGQTYGYTF. The DNA of the CDR3 is TGTGCCAGCAGCCTTGCCGGACAGACATATGGCTACACCTTC.

The sample holds a few counts of this clone. The rearrangement uses TRBV2 and TRBJ2-7; 7 nucleotides align to TRBD2. Looked up from germline, CDR1 is SNHLY and CDR2 is FYNNEI. The trim removed 2 bases at V and 2 bases at J, leaving 9 bases unmatched. The CDR3 contains 16 residues. DNA of the CDR3: TGTGCCAGCAGTGAAAAAATGCGGGAGACTCCCTACGAGCAGTACTTC. Protein sequence: CASSEKMRETPYEQYF. The full variable domain, its missing parts supplied by reference TRBV2 and TRBJ2-7, is EPEVTQTPSHQVTQMGQEVILRCVPISNHLYFYWYRQILGQKVEFLVSFYNNEISEKSEIFDDQFSVERPDGSNFTLKIRSTKLEDSAMYFCASSEKMRETPYEQYFGPGTRLTVT.

This rearrangement joins TRBV28 to TRBJ1-1; D unclear. The germline V and J ends were trimmed by 5 bases and 1 base, with 20 bases remaining between them. The CDR3 is made up of 17 amino acids. Germline CDR1 reads MDHEN; CDR2 reads SYDVKM. The DNA of the CDR3 is TGTGCCAGCAGTCACCCCCAGTTTCGGCGCGGGAACACTGAAGCTTTCTTT. Translation: CASSHPQFRRGNTEAFF. Variable domain in full (rest from reference TRBV28 and TRBJ1-1): DVKVTQSSRYLVKRTGEKVFLECVQDMDHENMFWYRQDPGLGLRLIYFSYDVKMKEKGDIPEGYSVSREKKERFSLILESASTNQTSMYLCASSHPQFRRGNTEAFFGQGTRLTVV.

J is TRBJ2-5 and V is TRBV7-8, with D possibly TRBD2 on 6 matching bases. Trimming left V 7 bases short and J 2 bases short, with 17 bases between. Germline assignment: CDR1 SGHVS and CDR2 FQNEAQ. The CDR3 loop spans 15 amino acids. DNA for the CDR3: TGTGCCAGCACTCGCGGTTGGGCGGGACAAGAGACCCAGTACTTC. Encoded protein: CASTRGWAGQETQYF. The variable domain in full, with the rest retrieved from reference TRBV7-8 and TRBJ2-5, is GAGVSQSPRYKVAKRGQDVALRCDPISGHVSLFWYQQALGQGPEFLTYFQNEAQLDKSGLPSDRFFAERPEGSVSTLKIQRTQQEDSAVYLCASTRGWAGQETQYFGPGTRLLVL.

The rearrangement joins TRBV28 to TRBJ1-2, with 9 bases that match TRBD1. The CDR3 covers 14 residues. With V trimmed by 4 bases and J by 8 bases, 8 bases remained unmatched. Germline V lookup: CDR1 MDHEN, CDR2 SYDVKM. Written as DNA, the CDR3 is TGTGCCAGCAGTTCACCACAGGGGGCGAGAGGCTACACCTTC. Protein: CASSSPQGARGYTF.

The rearrangement links TRBV2 to TRBJ2-2, with 10 bases identical to TRBD1. CDR1 is SNHLY, CDR2 FYNNEI, per germline. After removal of 6 bases from V and 2 bases from J, the junction contained 3 bases not matched to a gene. The CDR3 has 15 residues. The CDR3 loop is CASSRTGGNTGELFF. For the CDR3, the DNA is TGTGCCAGCAGCCGGACAGGGGGAAACACCGGGGAGCTGTTTTTT.

This clone was seen a handful of times. V and J are TRBV5-6 and TRBJ2-1; TRBD2 agrees at 11 bases. The CDR3 totals 16 residues. With 4 bases clipped from V and 8 bases from J, the junction kept 11 bases outside the gene matches. The germline V gene has CDR1 SGHDT and CDR2 YYEEEE. The CDR3 loop reads CASSDPVGSGRDEQFF. In DNA form, the CDR3 reads TGTGCCAGCAGCGACCCGGTGGGTAGCGGGAGGGATGAGCAGTTCTTC.

The V and J genes are TRBV15 and TRBJ1-5, with TRBD1 as a possible D gene (5 bases). This CDR3 is 15 amino acids long. CDR1 is LNHNV and CDR2 is YYDKDF in the germline V gene (reference sequence). Between the trimmed V and J ends, which lost 0 bases and 7 bases, there was a span of 13 bases. The CDR3 region is CATSRDGQGGQPQHF. The DNA of the CDR3 is TGTGCCACCAGCAGAGATGGCCAGGGAGGCCAGCCCCAGCATTTT.

This clone showed up just once. The chain links TRBV9 to TRBJ2-2; the match to TRBD2 covers 8 bases. CDR3 size: 15 residues. Per the germline V gene, CDR1 is SGDLS and CDR2 is YYNGEE. Trimming at V came to 3 bases and at J to 6 bases, leaving 7 bases not matched to a gene. CDR3: CASSASGSSAGELFF. The CDR3 DNA reads TGTGCCAGCAGCGCAAGCGGGAGTAGTGCCGGGGAGCTGTTTTTT. The whole variable domain, filled in from reference TRBV9 and TRBJ2-2, reads DSGVTQTPKHLITATGQRVTLRCSPRSGDLSVYWYQQSLDQGLQFLIQYYNGEERAKGNILERFSAQQFPDLHSELNLSSLELGDSALYFCASSASGSSAGELFFGEGSRLTVL.

The V and J genes are TRBV6-1 and TRBJ1-6; no reliable D call. This CDR3 contains 15 residues. CDR1 and CDR2 from the germline V gene are MNHNS and SASEGT. Trimming stripped 3 bases from V and 13 bases from J, with 19 bases between. The CDR3 protein is CASSEGVTGFFPLHF. The CDR3 DNA sequence: TGTGCCAGCAGTGAGGGAGTCACCGGGTTTTTCCCCCTCCACTTT.

The chain has TRBV4-1 and TRBJ2-7; 8 nucleotides match TRBD2. The CDR3 extends over 15 amino acids. The V gene end was trimmed by 0 bases and the J gene end by 3 bases; junction bases not matched to a gene: 4. Germline V gives CDR1 MGHRA, CDR2 YSYEKL. CDR3 DNA sequence: TGCGCCAGCAGCCAAGATCGGAGCGGGAGCTACGAGCAGTACTTC. It yields the protein CASSQDRSGSYEQYF.

The chain uses TRBV29-1 and TRBJ1-1; D is ambiguous. V lost 4 bases and J 1 base, leaving 7 bases between the germline ends. Germline V gives CDR1 SQVTM, CDR2 ANQGSEA. The CDR3 contains 12 residues. The CDR3 nucleotides read TGCAGCGTTGCCCAGGCGAACACTGAAGCTTTCTTT. This codes for CSVAQANTEAFF.

The rearrangement uses TRBV14 and TRBJ2-1; weak D call: TRBD1 (5 bases). CDR3 length: 14 amino acids. V was trimmed by 4 bases and J by 6 bases, leaving 13 bases between them. Germline values: CDR1 SGHDN, CDR2 FVKESK. CDR3 in amino acids: CASSLSKGSNEQFF. The CDR3 coding sequence is TGTGCCAGCAGCCTCTCCAAGGGGTCCAATGAGCAGTTCTTC.

The J gene is TRBJ2-5, the V gene TRBV7-9, with TRBD2 identical over 8 bases. The CDR3 consists of 16 residues. Germline V gives CDR1 SEHNR, CDR2 FQNEAQ (reference sequence). J gave up 5 bases and V 0 bases, and 8 bases lay outside the gene matches. CDR3 in DNA: TGTGCCAGCAGCTTAGCTGGCCGGGGGGGTCGGGAGACCCAGTACTTC. This encodes CASSLAGRGGRETQYF.

J is TRBJ2-2 and V is TRBV7-9; 7 bases are shared with TRBD1. This CDR3 spans 14 amino acids. From germline, CDR1 is SEHNR and CDR2 FQNEAQ (reference sequence). With 5 bases clipped from V and 5 bases from J, the junction kept 5 bases outside the gene matches. The CDR3 DNA reads TGTGCCAGCAGCCGACAGGGCTGGACCGGGGAGCTGTTTTTT. The encoded protein is CASSRQGWTGELFF.

This sequence joins TRBV6-5 and TRBJ2-1; 7 bases map to TRBD1. In germline, CDR1 is MNHEY, CDR2 SVGAGI. V shed 7 bases, J shed 0 bases, and the junction held 3 bases outside the gene matches. The CDR3 covers 14 residues. The CDR3 DNA sequence: TGTGCCAGCACCCGGGACAGCTCCTACAATGAGCAGTTCTTC. It translates to CASTRDSSYNEQFF.

The gene calls are TRBV7-3 and TRBJ1-1; D is undetermined. Looked up from germline, CDR1 is SGHTA and CDR2 is FQGTGA. The V and J ends lost 3 bases and 1 base respectively, with 9 bases between them. The CDR3 length is 14 residues. CDR3 amino acids: CASSFAAGNTEAFF. As DNA, the CDR3 is TGTGCCAGCAGCTTCGCGGCTGGGAACACTGAAGCTTTCTTT.

V usage is TRBV4-1 and J usage is TRBJ2-1; 9 bases match TRBD2. V shed 1 base and J 6 bases; nucleotides not matched to a gene: 4. The CDR3 is 15 residues long. CDR1 is MGHRA and CDR2 is YSYEKL in the germline V gene. CDR3 coding DNA: TGCGCCAGCAGCCAAGTTCTTAGCGGGAGCAATGAGCAGTTCTTC. Translated, it gives CASSQVLSGSNEQFF.

The chain uses TRBV28 and TRBJ1-2; 8 nucleotides agree with TRBD1. From germline, CDR1 is MDHEN and CDR2 SYDVKM. This CDR3 spans 16 amino acids. With V trimmed by 4 bases and J by 1 base, 8 bases remained unmatched. CDR3 nucleotide sequence: TGTGCCAGCAGTTCCCTCGCGGGACAGGATAACTATGGCTACACCTTC. This codes for CASSSLAGQDNYGYTF.

This chain links TRBV18 with TRBJ2-1, with TRBD1 identical over 10 bases. With V trimmed by 3 bases and J by 3 bases, 5 bases remained unmatched. Germline V gives CDR1 KGHSH, CDR2 LQKENI. The CDR3 consists of 16 residues. CDR3 nucleotides: TGTGCCAGCTCACCTCGACAGGGGGCTTACTACAATGAGCAGTTCTTC. Protein product: CASSPRQGAYYNEQFF.

The J gene is TRBJ2-7, the V gene TRBV19; D gene uncertain. The CDR3 spans 14 residues. Trimming shortened V by 5 bases and J by 2 bases, and 13 bases separated the two germline ends. Germline CDR1 and CDR2: LNHDA and SQIVND (reference sequence). The CDR3: CASSRTLGAYEQYF. CDR3 nucleotides: TGTGCCAGTAGTCGCACCCTGGGCGCCTACGAGCAGTACTTC. Full variable domain (missing parts from reference TRBV19 and TRBJ2-7): DGGITQSPKYLFRKEGQNVTLSCEQNLNHDAMYWYRQDPGQGLRLIYYSQIVNDFQKGDIAEGYSVSREKKESFPLTVTSAQKNPTAFYLCASSRTLGAYEQYFGPGTRLTVT.

This chain joins TRBV28 and TRBJ1-4, with TRBD1 matching over 7 bases. Unmatched junction bases numbered 8, after V lost 7 bases and J lost 6 bases. The CDR3 loop spans 14 amino acids. CDR1 and CDR2 from the germline V gene are MDHEN and SYDVKM. Here the CDR3 reads CASTIQGPHEKLFF. The CDR3 region has the DNA TGTGCCAGCACCATACAGGGGCCGCATGAAAAACTGTTTTTT. The whole variable domain, remainder taken from reference TRBV28 and TRBJ1-4, is DVKVTQSSRYLVKRTGEKVFLECVQDMDHENMFWYRQDPGLGLRLIYFSYDVKMKEKGDIPEGYSVSREKKERFSLILESASTNQTSMYLCASTIQGPHEKLFFGSGTQLSVL.

The CDR3 nucleotides read TGCGCCAGCAGCTTGGAGGGGTCAAATGAAAAACTGTTTTTT. This codes for CASSLEGSNEKLFF. The J gene is TRBJ1-4, the V gene TRBV5-1, with D possibly TRBD1 on 5 matching bases. With 0 bases removed from V and 5 bases from J, the gap between germline ends came to 8 bases. This CDR3 region has 14 residues. Germline V lookup: CDR1 SGHRS, CDR2 YFSETQ.

This clone appeared once. This rearrangement joins TRBV6-5 to TRBJ2-7, with 10 bases matching TRBD1. Per germline, CDR1 MNHEY and CDR2 SVGAGI. The CDR3 runs to 14 residues. Unmatched junction bases numbered 4, after V lost 5 bases and J lost 3 bases. This chain's CDR3 is CASSPWTGGYEQYF. DNA for the CDR3: TGTGCCAGCAGTCCGTGGACAGGGGGCTACGAGCAGTACTTC.

The genes are TRBV18 and TRBJ2-7; 13 bases are shared with TRBD2. Germline trimming cut 2 bases from V and 3 bases from J; bases unmatched to any gene: 10. Per germline, CDR1 KGHSH and CDR2 LQKENI. This CDR3 has 18 amino acids. CDR3 sequence reads: CASSPAIGTSGILYEQYF. The CDR3, as DNA: TGTGCCAGCTCACCAGCTATTGGGACTAGCGGGATTCTCTACGAGCAGTACTTC.

The rearrangement uses TRBV6-5 and TRBJ2-6, with a tentative D call TRBD1 (5 bases). CDR1 and CDR2 (germline): MNHEY, SVGAGI. The CDR3 runs to 16 residues. V was cut by 2 bases and J by 4 bases, with 12 bases left in between. CDR3 sequence reads: CASSYVLGPGANVLTF. The CDR3 nucleotides read TGTGCCAGCAGTTACGTCCTGGGGCCCGGGGCCAACGTCCTGACTTTC.

The chain recombines TRBV12-3 or TRBV12-4 with TRBJ2-1; TRBD1 aligns across 8 bases. The CDR3 has 12 residues. V dropped 6 bases and J dropped 12; count of bases not matched to a gene: 7. This chain's CDR3 is CASRVGQGSQFF. In nucleotides, the CDR3 is TGTGCCAGCAGAGTCGGACAGGGTTCGCAGTTCTTC.